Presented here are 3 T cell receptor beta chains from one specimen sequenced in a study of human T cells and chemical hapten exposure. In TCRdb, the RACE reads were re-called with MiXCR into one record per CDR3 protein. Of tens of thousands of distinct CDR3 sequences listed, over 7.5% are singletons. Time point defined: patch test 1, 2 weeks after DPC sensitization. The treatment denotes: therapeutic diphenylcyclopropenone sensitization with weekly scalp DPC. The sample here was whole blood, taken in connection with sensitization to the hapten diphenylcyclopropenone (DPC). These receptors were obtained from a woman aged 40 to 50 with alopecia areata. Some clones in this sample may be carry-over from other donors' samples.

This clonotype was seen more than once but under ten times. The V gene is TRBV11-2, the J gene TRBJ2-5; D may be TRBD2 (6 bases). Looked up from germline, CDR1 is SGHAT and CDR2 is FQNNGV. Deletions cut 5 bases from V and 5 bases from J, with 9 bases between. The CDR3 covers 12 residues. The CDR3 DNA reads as TGTGCCAGCAGCATCGGGGGTGAGACCCAGTACTTC. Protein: CASSIGGETQYF.

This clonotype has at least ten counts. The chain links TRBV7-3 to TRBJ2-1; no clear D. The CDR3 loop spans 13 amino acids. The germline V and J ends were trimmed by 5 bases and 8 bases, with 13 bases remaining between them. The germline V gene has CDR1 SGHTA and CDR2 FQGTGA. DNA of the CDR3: TGTGCCAGCAGCCTACTTGGGGTGGATGAGCAGTTCTTC. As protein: CASSLLGVDEQFF.

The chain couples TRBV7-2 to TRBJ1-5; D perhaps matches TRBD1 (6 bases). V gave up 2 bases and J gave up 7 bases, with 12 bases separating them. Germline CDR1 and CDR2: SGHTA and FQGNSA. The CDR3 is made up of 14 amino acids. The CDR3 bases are TGTGCCAGCAGCTTATCAGGGGCGCGACAGCCCCAGCATTTT. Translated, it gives CASSLSGARQPQHF. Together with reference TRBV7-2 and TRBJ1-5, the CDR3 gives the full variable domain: GAGVSQSPSNKVTEKGKDVELRCDPISGHTALYWYRQSLGQGLEFLIYFQGNSAPDKSGLPSDRFSAERTGGSVSTLTIQRTQQEDSAVYLCASSLSGARQPQHFGDGTRLSIL.